A single sample is the source of the 22 T cell receptor beta chains below, sequenced in a study of blood T cell repertoires in COVID-19. TCRdb's copy holds only in-frame clones and misses some; the assay was immunoSEQ multiplex PCR. The table lists about 84,000 clones, around four fifths of them singletons, with roughly 36% in the top ten. The specimen was peripheral blood. The source is an elderly man with active or convalescent COVID-19.

This chain connects TRBV6-1 to TRBJ1-5, with TRBD1 as a possible D gene (6 bases). The CDR3 totals 15 residues. Germline assignment: CDR1 MNHNS and CDR2 SASEGT. Trimming took off 3 bases at V and 10 bases at J, with 19 bases between the two ends. The CDR3 here is CASSEVRADSFPQHF. CDR3 in DNA: TGTGCCAGCAGTGAGGTTCGGGCGGACAGTTTTCCCCAGCATTTT.

This clone has only a few counts. The chain joins TRBV7-6 to TRBJ1-2, with 8 positions matching TRBD1. Germline V gene data show CDR1 as SGHVS and CDR2 as FNYEAQ. CDR3 length: 15 residues. Trimming at V came to 5 bases and at J to 6 bases, leaving 11 bases not matched to a gene. In DNA form, the CDR3 reads TGTGCCAGCAGCCCTACGACAGGGGTGTTAGATGGCTACACCTTC. The encoded protein is CASSPTTGVLDGYTF. The full variable domain, rest sourced from reference TRBV7-6 and TRBJ1-2, is GAGVSQSPRYKVTKRGQDVALRCDPISGHVSLYWYRQALGQGPEFLTYFNYEAQQDKSGLPNDRFSAERPEGSISTLTIQRTEQRDSAMYRCASSPTTGVLDGYTFGSGTRLTVV.

The chain carries TRBV2 and TRBJ2-7, with D possibly being TRBD1 (6 bases). V was shortened by 4 bases and J by 3 bases, with 7 bases between the two germline ends. CDR3 length equals 12 residues. Looked up from germline, CDR1 is SNHLY and CDR2 is FYNNEI. CDR3 sequence: CASSGTVYEQYF. Written as DNA, the CDR3 is TGTGCCAGCAGTGGGACAGTCTACGAGCAGTACTTC. Combining the CDR3 with reference TRBV2 and TRBJ2-7 gives the whole variable domain EPEVTQTPSHQVTQMGQEVILRCVPISNHLYFYWYRQILGQKVEFLVSFYNNEISEKSEIFDDQFSVERPDGSNFTLKIRSTKLEDSAMYFCASSGTVYEQYFGPGTRLTVT.

V is TRBV3-1 (or the pseudogene TRBV3-2) and J is TRBJ1-4; D remains unclear. The germline gives CDR1 LGHDT, CDR2 YNNKEL (reference sequence). Trimming stripped 2 bases from V and 8 bases from J, with 12 bases between. The CDR3 contains 14 residues. CDR3 nucleotide sequence: TGTGCCAGCAGCCAACGACCGGGAGCCGAAAAACTGTTTTTT. This codes for CASSQRPGAEKLFF.

This clone was detected only once. The V call is TRBV27, the J call TRBJ2-3, with 7 nucleotides matching TRBD2. The J segment lost 0 bases and the V segment lost 6 bases, leaving 3 bases of the junction unmatched. The CDR3 length is 14 residues. Germline loops: CDR1 MNHEY, CDR2 SMNVEV (reference sequence). The CDR3 DNA reads as TGTGCCAGCAGGCAAGCGGGGAGCACAGATACGCAGTATTTT. Protein product: CASRQAGSTDTQYF.

CDR3 sequence (DNA): TGTGCCAGCAGTTTATCCGGCACTGAAGCTTTCTTT. Translated: CASSLSGTEAFF. V usage is TRBV28 and J usage is TRBJ1-1; no reliable D call. Germline CDR1 MDHEN, CDR2 SYDVKM. This CDR3 is 12 amino acids long. Trimming cost V 1 base and J 4 bases, with 4 bases left between them.

The DNA for the CDR3 is TGTGCCAGCAAAGCCGGGACAGGGATCGGGGAGCTGTTTTTT. Translation: CASKAGTGIGELFF. V and J are TRBV27 and TRBJ2-2; 9 nucleotides line up with TRBD1. The CDR3 consists of 14 residues. V gave up 7 bases and J gave up 7 bases; unmatched junction bases: 7. The germline V gene encodes CDR1 MNHEY and CDR2 SMNVEV (reference sequence).

The rearrangement joins TRBV28 to TRBJ2-7, with D tentatively TRBD1 (6 bases). Trimming pared 7 bases from V and 2 bases from J, leaving 15 bases between. CDR3 length: 14 amino acids. Germline CDR1 reads MDHEN; CDR2 reads SYDVKM. The CDR3 nucleotides read TGTGCCAGCACCTTTGGGGGCAGGGCCTACGAGCAGTACTTC. Translating gives CASTFGGRAYEQYF.

The V call is TRBV27, the J call TRBJ2-3; 13 bases fit TRBD2. CDR1 is MNHEY, CDR2 SMNVEV, per germline (reference sequence). V was pared by 1 base and J by 6 bases, with 4 bases of the junction left unmatched. The CDR3 has 16 residues. The CDR3 DNA reads as TGTGCCAGCAGTTTATTTGGACTAGCGGGAGCGGATACGCAGTATTTT. Translating it yields CASSLFGLAGADTQYF.

The chain combines TRBV28 with TRBJ2-1, with a tentative D call TRBD2 (5 bases). CDR1 MDHEN and CDR2 SYDVKM come from the germline V gene. The CDR3 is 13 amino acids. Deletions cut 10 bases from V and 5 bases from J, with 15 bases between. The CDR3 sequence is CAITDSDNNEQFF. The CDR3 DNA follows: TGTGCCATTACGGACTCCGACAACAATGAGCAGTTCTTC.

This clone was seen a single time. The V and J genes are TRBV9 and TRBJ2-7; 7 bases agree with TRBD2. J lost 4 bases, V lost 4 bases, and 8 bases had no gene match. This CDR3 is 14 amino acids long. Germline CDR1 is SGDLS and CDR2 is YYNGEE. DNA for the CDR3: TGTGCCAGCAGCCTCACGGGAGGTTCGTACGAGCAGTACTTC. Its protein is CASSLTGGSYEQYF.

Here the CDR3 DNA reads TGTGCCAGCAGCCAACAGGGGGGTACTTTCGAGCAGTACTTC. As protein: CASSQQGGTFEQYF. The rearrangement uses TRBV11-2 and TRBJ2-7; 8 nucleotides agree with TRBD1. CDR1 is SGHAT and CDR2 is FQNNGV in the germline V gene. The CDR3 is 14 residues long. With 5 bases clipped from V and 6 bases from J, the junction kept 9 bases outside the gene matches.

J is TRBJ2-7 and V is TRBV28; perhaps TRBD2 as D (6 bases). Germline values: CDR1 MDHEN, CDR2 SYDVKM. This CDR3 comprises 14 residues. The V gene lost 4 bases and the J gene lost 0 bases, with 10 bases spanning the gap. The CDR3, as DNA: TGTGCCAGCAGTTCGGACGGGAGCTCCTACGAGCAGTACTTC. As protein: CASSSDGSSYEQYF.

This clone has just a few counts. The sample holds other DNA sequences that translate to the same CDR3. The chain joins TRBV11-2 to TRBJ1-4, with TRBD1 matching 8 bases. From germline, CDR1 is SGHAT and CDR2 FQNNGV. Trimming cost V 5 bases and J 4 bases; bases outside gene matches: 3. The CDR3 runs to 14 residues. CDR3 DNA: TGTGCCAGCAGCCAAACAGGGGGTAATGAAAAACTGTTTTTT. It encodes CASSQTGGNEKLFF.

On this clone: One end of the junction fails to match germline, which may point to a read error. V gene TRBV19 combines with J gene TRBJ1-5; 8 positions match TRBD1. There are 17 residues in the CDR3. CDR1 and CDR2 from the germline V gene are LNHDA and SQIVND (reference sequence). The CDR3 protein is CASRIGAGGASGQPQHF. In DNA form, the CDR3 reads TGTGCCAGTAGAATAGGGGCAGGGGGCGCATCGGGTCAGCCCCAGCATTTT.

This chain joins TRBV6-5 and TRBJ1-6; D is unclear. The CDR3 is made up of 15 amino acids. Germline-derived CDR1 and CDR2 are MNHEY and SVGAGI. V was clipped by 2 bases and J by 0 bases, with 5 bases between them. In nucleotides, the CDR3 is TGTGCCAGCAGTTACGCTAGCTCCTATAATTCACCCCTCCACTTT. Translating gives CASSYASSYNSPLHF.

Only a few counts were recorded for this clone. The CDR3 nucleotides are TGTGCCAGCAGTGAGGGGGCATCCGGAAACACCATATATTTT. The encoded protein is CASSEGASGNTIYF. This chain uses TRBV11-2 with TRBJ1-3, with 7 bases aligning to TRBD1. From germline, CDR1 is SGHAT and CDR2 FQNNGV. This CDR3 has 14 amino acids. V gave up 6 bases and J gave up 4 bases; unmatched junction bases: 6.

The rearrangement uses TRBV7-2 and TRBJ1-2, with D possibly matching TRBD1 (6 bases). Germline CDR1 and CDR2: SGHTA and FQGNSA. V lost 5 bases, J lost 2 bases, and 18 bases lay in between. The CDR3 sequence is 16 residues long. CDR3 region: CASSPFFSRGNYGYTF. The CDR3 bases are TGTGCCAGCAGCCCCTTCTTCTCCAGGGGAAACTATGGCTACACCTTC.

The V call is TRBV5-1, the J call TRBJ1-1; tentatively, D is TRBD1 (6 bases). There are 15 residues in the CDR3. The germline V and J ends were trimmed by 0 bases and 0 bases, with 9 bases remaining between them. From germline, CDR1 is SGHRS and CDR2 YFSETQ. The CDR3 sequence is CASSLDGQMNTEAFF. The DNA for the CDR3 is TGCGCCAGCAGCTTGGATGGACAGATGAACACTGAAGCTTTCTTT. Combining the CDR3 with reference TRBV5-1 and TRBJ1-1 gives the whole variable domain KAGVTQTPRYLIKTRGQQVTLSCSPISGHRSVSWYQQTPGQGLQFLFEYFSETQRNKGNFPGRFSGRQFSNSRSEMNVSTLELGDSALYLCASSLDGQMNTEAFFGQGTRLTVV.

The rearrangement links TRBV18 to TRBJ1-2, with 9 bases lining up with TRBD1. The J segment lost 3 bases and the V segment lost 4 bases, leaving 0 bases of the junction unmatched. Germline values: CDR1 KGHSH, CDR2 LQKENI. The CDR3 length is 13 residues. CDR3 DNA: TGTGCCAGCTCACGACAGGGGGACTATGGCTACACCTTC. Protein product: CASSRQGDYGYTF.

This sequence joins TRBV7-9 and TRBJ1-4; no clear D. V gave up 3 bases and J gave up 0 bases, with 11 bases separating them. The CDR3 spans 16 residues. The germline V gene has CDR1 SEHNR and CDR2 FQNEAQ (reference sequence). CDR3 residues: CASSLGGLTTNEKLFF. DNA for the CDR3: TGTGCCAGCAGCTTGGGCGGACTTACAACTAATGAAAAACTGTTTTTT.

The chain joins TRBV7-9 to TRBJ2-1; tentatively, D is TRBD2 (6 bases). The CDR3 runs to 17 residues. V gave up 5 bases and J gave up 5 bases, with 22 bases separating them. Germline-derived CDR1 and CDR2 are SEHNR and FQNEAQ (reference sequence). The CDR3 protein is CASSNPGRLGPDNEQFF. The CDR3 nucleotides are TGTGCCAGCAGCAACCCGGGGCGACTAGGTCCGGACAATGAGCAGTTCTTC.